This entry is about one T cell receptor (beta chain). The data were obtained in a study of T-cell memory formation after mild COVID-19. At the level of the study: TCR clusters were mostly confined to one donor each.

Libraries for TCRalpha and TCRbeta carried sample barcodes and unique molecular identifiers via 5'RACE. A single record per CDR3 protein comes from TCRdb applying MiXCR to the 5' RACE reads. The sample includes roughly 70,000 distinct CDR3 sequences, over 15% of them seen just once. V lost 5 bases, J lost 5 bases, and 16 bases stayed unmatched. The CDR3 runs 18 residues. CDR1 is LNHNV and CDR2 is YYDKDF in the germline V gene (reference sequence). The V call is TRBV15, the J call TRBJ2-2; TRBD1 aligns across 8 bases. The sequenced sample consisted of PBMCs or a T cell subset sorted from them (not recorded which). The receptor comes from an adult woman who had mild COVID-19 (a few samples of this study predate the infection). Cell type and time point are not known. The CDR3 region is CATSSNLVGQGGTGELFF. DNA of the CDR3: TGTGCCACCAGCTCGAACCTGGTAGGACAGGGTGGAACCGGGGAGCTGTTTTTT.